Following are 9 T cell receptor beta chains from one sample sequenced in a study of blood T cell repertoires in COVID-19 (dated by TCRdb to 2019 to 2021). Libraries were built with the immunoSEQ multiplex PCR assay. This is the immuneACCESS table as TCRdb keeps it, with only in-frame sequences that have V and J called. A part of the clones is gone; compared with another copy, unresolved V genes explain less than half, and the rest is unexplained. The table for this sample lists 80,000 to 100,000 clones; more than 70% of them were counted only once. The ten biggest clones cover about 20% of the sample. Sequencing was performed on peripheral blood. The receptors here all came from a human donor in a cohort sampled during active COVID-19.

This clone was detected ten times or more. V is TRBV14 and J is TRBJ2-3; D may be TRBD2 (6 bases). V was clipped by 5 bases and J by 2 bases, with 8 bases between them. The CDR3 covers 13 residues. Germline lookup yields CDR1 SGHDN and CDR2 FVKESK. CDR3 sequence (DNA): TGTGCCAGCAGCTCGGGACTCACAGATACGCAGTATTTT. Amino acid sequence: CASSSGLTDTQYF.

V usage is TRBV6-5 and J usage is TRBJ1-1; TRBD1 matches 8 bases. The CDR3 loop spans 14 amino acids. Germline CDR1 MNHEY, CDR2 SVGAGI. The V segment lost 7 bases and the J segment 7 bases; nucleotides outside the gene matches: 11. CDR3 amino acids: CASIRPGQDIEAFF. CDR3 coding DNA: TGTGCCAGCATTCGACCGGGACAGGATATTGAAGCTTTCTTT.

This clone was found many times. The CDR3 protein is CASVRGTGWNTEAFF. DNA of the CDR3: TGTGCCAGCGTTAGGGGTACAGGTTGGAACACTGAAGCTTTCTTT. The chain uses TRBV2 and TRBJ1-1, with D perhaps matching TRBD1 (5 bases). The CDR3 covers 15 residues. The germline CDR1 and CDR2 sequences are SNHLY and FYNNEI. Trimming took off 8 bases at V and 1 base at J, with 17 bases between the two ends.

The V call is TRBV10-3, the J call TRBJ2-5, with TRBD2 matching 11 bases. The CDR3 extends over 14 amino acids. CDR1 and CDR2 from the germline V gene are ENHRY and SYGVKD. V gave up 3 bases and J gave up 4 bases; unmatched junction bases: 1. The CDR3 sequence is CAISELAGAETQYF. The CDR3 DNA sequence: TGTGCCATCAGTGAACTAGCGGGAGCAGAGACCCAGTACTTC.

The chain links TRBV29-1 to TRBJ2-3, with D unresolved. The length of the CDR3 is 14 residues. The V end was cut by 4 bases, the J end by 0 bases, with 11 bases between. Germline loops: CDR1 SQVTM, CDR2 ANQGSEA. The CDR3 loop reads CSVVAVLSTDTQYF. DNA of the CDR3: TGCAGCGTTGTGGCAGTGCTTAGCACAGATACGCAGTATTTT.

The CDR3, as DNA: TGTGCCAGCAGTTACTCTCGGGGTAGTGGGGAAAAACTGTTTTTT. It is translated as CASSYSRGSGEKLFF. This rearrangement joins TRBV6-6 to TRBJ1-4; D is ambiguous. V lost 0 bases and J 8 bases, leaving 13 bases between the germline ends. The CDR3 is 15 residues long. Germline values: CDR1 MNHNY, CDR2 SVGAGI (reference sequence).

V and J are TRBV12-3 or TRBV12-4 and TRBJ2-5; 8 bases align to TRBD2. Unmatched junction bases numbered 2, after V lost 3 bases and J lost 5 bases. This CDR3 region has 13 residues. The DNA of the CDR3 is TGTGCCAGCAGTTTGCGGGGGGCCGAGACCCAGTACTTC. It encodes CASSLRGAETQYF.

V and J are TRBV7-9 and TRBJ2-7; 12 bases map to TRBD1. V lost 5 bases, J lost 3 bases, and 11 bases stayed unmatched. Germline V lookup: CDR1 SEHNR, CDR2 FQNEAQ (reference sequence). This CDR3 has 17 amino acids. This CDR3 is CASSGLVGTGGVYEQYF. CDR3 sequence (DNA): TGTGCCAGCAGCGGCCTAGTAGGGACAGGGGGCGTCTACGAGCAGTACTTC.

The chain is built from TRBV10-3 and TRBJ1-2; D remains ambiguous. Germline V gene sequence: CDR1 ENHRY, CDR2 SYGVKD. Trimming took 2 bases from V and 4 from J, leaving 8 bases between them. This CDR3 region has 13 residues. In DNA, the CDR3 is TGTGCCATCAGTGAGGGAGGATCCTATGGCTACACCTTC. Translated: CAISEGGSYGYTF.